This T cell receptor beta chain was recovered during a study of cytomegalovirus exposure and HLA in healthy donors. About the study: Genetic ancestry analysis placed about 80% of the approximately 390 donors that were genotyped in the Caucasian-associated cluster.

While unrecorded immune exposures were likely, the donors were nominally healthy when sampled. Regarding the study as a whole: Cytomegalovirus-associated status was assigned to more than 150 TCR beta chains. HLA-A and HLA-B allele assignments for most subjects were reportedly predicted accurately using TCR beta sequences.

With respect to this clone: The antigen is not known.

13 Jbeta primers and 60 Vbeta primers were used for the PCR. Repertoires were generated with immunoSEQ multiplex PCR, while TCRdb's copy carries only in-frame clones and drops some. The repertoire includes 150,000 or so clones, roughly 66% of them detected once, and roughly 1.7% sits in the top ten. CDR1 and CDR2 from the germline V gene are SGHRS and YFSETQ. This CDR3 spans 16 amino acids. V shed 0 bases and J shed 0 bases, with 11 bases lying between them. The J gene is TRBJ2-3, the V gene TRBV5-1; possible D gene TRBD2, 5 bases. Sequenced material: PBMCs. This clonotype originated in a woman between 18 and 29 years old in good health and CMV-seronegative. The CDR3, as DNA: TGCGCCAGCAGCTTGGACCCTAGCCGTAGCACAGATACGCAGTATTTT. Protein product: CASSLDPSRSTDTQYF. Filled out from reference TRBV5-1 and TRBJ2-3, the complete variable domain reads KAGVTQTPRYLIKTRGQQVTLSCSPISGHRSVSWYQQTPGQGLQFLFEYFSETQRNKGNFPGRFSGRQFSNSRSEMNVSTLELGDSALYLCASSLDPSRSTDTQYFGPGTRLTVL.